These 13 T cell receptor beta chains came from one sample sequenced in a study of molecular identifiers for immune sequencing clone quantification. TCRdb redid the calling of the PCR reads with MiXCR, one entry per CDR3 protein. The sample contains some 650,000 distinct CDR3 sequences, around 20% of which appear only once. Sequencing input: naive CD8+ T cells from blood, with Jurkat cell RNA spiked in. Subset noted: FACS-sorted CD8+CD4-CCR7+CD45RA+ naive T cells. The source is a human donor in good health. Some libraries in this study had Jurkat cell RNA spiked in.

CDR3 sequence reads: CASSKGRAYSYNEQFF. CDR3 bases: TGTGCCAGCAGTAAAGGTCGGGCCTACTCCTACAATGAGCAGTTCTTC. The chain is built from TRBV27 and TRBJ2-1; D is undetermined. In germline, CDR1 is MNHEY, CDR2 SMNVEV (reference sequence). The CDR3 consists of 16 residues. V was cut by 5 bases and J by 0 bases, with 14 bases left in between.

This clonotype was recorded a few times. The rearrangement joins TRBV6-2 or TRBV6-3 to TRBJ2-2; D may be TRBD1 or TRBD2 (5 bases each). CDR3 length: 15 amino acids. V was shortened by 6 bases and J by 6 bases, with 17 bases between the two germline ends. Germline V gene lookup returns CDR1 MNHEY and CDR2 SVGEGT. The CDR3 loop is CASSLGRSRSGELFF. The CDR3 nucleotides are TGTGCCAGCAGCTTGGGACGGTCAAGGTCCGGGGAGCTGTTTTTT.

This clonotype was counted at least ten times. The chain links TRBV29-1 to TRBJ2-5; 9 bases fit TRBD1. The CDR3 loop spans 14 amino acids. The junction had 4 bases not matched to a gene; V was cut back by 4 bases and J by 1 base. Germline CDR1 reads SQVTM; CDR2 reads ANQGSEA. CDR3 sequence reads: CSVVTGGPQETQYF. In DNA form, the CDR3 reads TGCAGCGTTGTGACAGGGGGGCCCCAAGAGACCCAGTACTTC. The entire variable domain, with the rest obtained from reference TRBV29-1 and TRBJ2-5, is as follows: SAVISQKPSRDICQRGTSLTIQCQVDSQVTMMFWYRQQPGQSLTLIATANQGSEATYESGFVIDKFPISRPNLTFSTLTVSNMSPEDSSIYLCSVVTGGPQETQYFGPGTRLLVL.

The chain has TRBV5-3 and TRBJ1-1; D unclear. TRBV5-3 falls under the ORF class, with uncertain function. The CDR3 runs 14 residues. Trimming removed 8 bases at V and 0 bases at J, with 14 bases between. The CDR3 here is CASSPSRVNTEAFF. In nucleotides, the CDR3 is TGTGCCAGCAGCCCGTCGCGGGTGAACACTGAAGCTTTCTTT.

In this sample, this clonotype turned up a few times. The chain recombines TRBV7-3 with TRBJ2-7; D might be TRBD1 (6 bases). The V gene's germline CDR1 is SGHTA and CDR2 FQGTGA. CDR3 length: 15 amino acids. Trimming removed 6 bases at V and 2 bases at J, with 17 bases between. The CDR3 coding sequence is TGTGCCAGCAGTGAAGGGAACAGGGTCCCCTACGAGCAGTACTTC. Amino acid sequence: CASSEGNRVPYEQYF.

This clonotype was recorded many times. CDR3 sequence: CASSQRTGGDEKLFF. CDR3 nucleotide sequence: TGCGCCAGCAGCCAGAGGACAGGGGGCGATGAAAAACTGTTTTTT. The chain combines TRBV4-1 with TRBJ1-4, with TRBD1 identical over 11 bases. J was trimmed by 6 bases and V by 3 bases; bases with no gene match: 3. The CDR3 covers 15 residues. The V gene's germline CDR1 is MGHRA and CDR2 YSYEKL.

The chain links TRBV12-3 or TRBV12-4 to TRBJ2-2; D is uncertain. The V and J ends lost 6 bases and 10 bases respectively, with 6 bases between them. CDR3 length: 10 amino acids. The DNA of the CDR3 is TGTGCCAGCAGCTCCCTGGAGCTGTTTTTT. Amino acids: CASSSLELFF.

On this clonotype: It may be a read error: a sequence one base away is much more abundant. The genes are TRBV13 and TRBJ1-3; D ambiguous. Germline V gene data show CDR1 as PRHDT and CDR2 as FYEKMQ (reference sequence). The CDR3 length is 13 residues. CDR3 sequence reads: CASSFFGGNTLYF. The CDR3, as DNA: TGTGCCAGCAGCTTTTTCGGTGGAAACACCTTATATTTT.

Remarks on this clonotype: A much larger clonotype is one base distant, so this may be a read error. V and J are TRBV30 and TRBJ1-5; D is unresolved. The CDR3 is 13 residues long. Per germline, CDR1 GTSNPN and CDR2 SVGIG (reference sequence). With 0 bases removed from V and 7 bases from J, the gap between germline ends came to 10 bases. The CDR3 DNA reads TGTGCCTGGAGTGTACAGAAGCAACAGCCCCAGCATTTT. The encoded protein is CAWSVQKQQPQHF.

At least ten counts were recorded for this clonotype. The gene calls are TRBV28 and TRBJ1-1, with D possibly being TRBD1 (5 bases). CDR3 size: 13 residues. Germline CDR1 MDHEN, CDR2 SYDVKM. V lost 5 bases and J lost 5, with 12 bases in between. For the CDR3, the DNA is TGTGCCAGCAGTATTTTAGGGACGACTGAAGCTTTCTTT. Its protein product is CASSILGTTEAFF.

On this clonotype: A junction boundary mismatches the germline segment, possibly from a read error. This chain joins TRBV7-9 and TRBJ2-1; D uncertain. The germline gives CDR1 SEHNR, CDR2 FQNEAQ (reference sequence). The CDR3 spans 16 residues. CDR3 residues: CASGLVVRLSYNEQFF. CDR3 in DNA: TGTGCCAGCGGCTTAGTTGTCAGACTCTCCTACAATGAGCAGTTCTTC.

With respect to this clonotype: This may come from a read error, since a much larger clone is one base off. V usage is TRBV20-1 and J usage is TRBJ2-3; D uncertain. Germline values: CDR1 DFQATT, CDR2 SNEGSKA (reference sequence). The length of the CDR3 is 13 residues. The CDR3 sequence: CGARPHGTDTQYF. The CDR3 nucleotides read TGCGGTGCTAGGCCGCATGGCACAGATACGCAGTATTTT.

V usage is TRBV12-3 or TRBV12-4 and J usage is TRBJ2-5, with D unclear. This CDR3 is built from 13 residues. Between the trimmed V and J ends, which lost 3 bases and 4 bases, there was a span of 9 bases. CDR3 amino acids: CASSLRPGETQYF. The CDR3 region has the DNA TGTGCCAGCAGTTTGCGGCCAGGAGAGACCCAGTACTTC.